This T cell receptor beta chain was identified in a study of blood T cell repertoires in COVID-19. In the study overall: COVID-19 samples collected from the United States, Italy and Spain covered acute and convalescent phases. PBMCs, B-cell-depleted T cells, or T cells provided the cDNA or gDNA that made up the material.

In the original analysis: By means of reference gene primer amplification, nucleated cell counts were estimated. Profiling relied on immunoSEQ multiplex PCR, and the TCRdb table lists in-frame clones only, not all of them. Clone size and the V and J calls come from that table; the DNA yielded D and trimming. The table has about 94,000 clones, about four fifths seen once. Trimming took 4 bases from V and 0 from J, leaving 9 bases between them. This CDR3 has 14 residues. Germline CDR1 is LGHNA and CDR2 is YSLEER. The TCR sequence derives from a man in his 60s with acute or convalescent COVID-19. V is TRBV4-3 and J is TRBJ1-1; maybe TRBD1 (5 bases). The sequenced material came from peripheral blood. This CDR3 is CASSPGLLNTEAFF. The CDR3 region has the DNA TGCGCCAGCAGCCCGGGACTGCTGAACACTGAAGCTTTCTTT.